This T cell receptor (beta chain) stems from a study of radiotherapy plus CTLA-4 blockade in lung cancer. The V gene end was trimmed by 3 bases and the J gene end by 11 bases; junction bases not matched to a gene: 14. The length of the CDR3 is 15 residues. Germline V gene lookup returns CDR1 LNHDA and CDR2 SQIVND (reference sequence). Only in-frame clones appear in the TCRdb table, and some are missing; sequencing was by immunoSEQ multiplex PCR. The sample has about 120,000 clones; 78% are singletons. Sample: peripheral blood, taken from a patient treated with radiotherapy plus ipilimumab. The clonotype originates from a human donor with non-small cell lung cancer who had a partial response to radiotherapy plus ipilimumab. The chain combines TRBV19 with TRBJ1-1, with 8 bases matching TRBD1. DNA of the CDR3: TGTGCCAGTAGTATGACAGGGGAAGGTAGTGTGCGGGCTTTCTTT. This codes for CASSMTGEGSVRAFF. Looking up the rest from reference TRBV19 and TRBJ1-1 gives the full variable domain: DGGITQSPKYLFRKEGQNVTLSCEQNLNHDAMYWYRQDPGQGLRLIYYSQIVNDFQKGDIAEGYSVSREKKESFPLTVTSAQKNPTAFYLCASSMTGEGSVRAFFGQGTRLTVV.